The sequence of this T cell receptor beta chain was determined in a study of blood T cell repertoires in COVID-19. About the study: The analysed material was cDNA or gDNA that came from T cells, B-cell-depleted T cells, or PBMCs.

V was cut by 0 bases and J by 2 bases, with 19 bases left in between. There are 18 residues in the CDR3. Germline CDR1 SGHRS, CDR2 YFSETQ. This clone was seen only once. Per the study methods: Amplified reference gene primers provided the basis for estimating nucleated cell counts. Produced via immunoSEQ multiplex PCR; TCRdb's table is partial and in-frame only. For V, J and clone size, that table is used; D and trimming come from the DNA. The table records about 200,000 clones, 70% to 90% of them present only once. Sequencing input: peripheral blood. The clonotype comes from a person between 65 and 79 years old with COVID-19, enrolled during active disease. The chain has TRBV5-1 and TRBJ2-3, with TRBD2 as a possible D gene (6 bases). The CDR3 coding sequence is TGCGCCAGCAGCTTGGGCGTAATTGGGCGGGATCCCACAGATACGCAGTATTTT. Its translation: CASSLGVIGRDPTDTQYF.